The next 24 T cell receptor beta chains were all read from a single sample in a study of molecular identifiers for immune sequencing clone quantification. TCRdb passed the PCR reads through MiXCR, listing each CDR3 protein once. Of over 85,000 distinct CDR3 sequences detected, 20% to 30% appear once; the ten largest clones hold 0.78%. Specimen: naive CD8+ T cells from blood, with Jurkat cell RNA spiked in. As to subset: FACS-sorted CD8+CD4-CCR7+CD45RA+ naive T cells. The receptors were gathered from a human donor in good health. Some libraries in this study had Jurkat cell RNA spiked in.

This clonotype was counted at least ten times. The rearrangement joins TRBV19 to TRBJ2-7; maybe TRBD1 (6 bases). CDR1 is LNHDA, CDR2 SQIVND, per germline (reference sequence). V shed 3 bases and J shed 5 bases, with 11 bases lying between them. The CDR3 length is 13 residues. CDR3 residues: CASSMRAGDEQYF. The CDR3, as DNA: TGTGCCAGTAGTATGAGGGCAGGGGACGAGCAGTACTTC.

The V and J genes are TRBV5-3 and TRBJ1-1; TRBD1 is a possible D gene (5 bases). TRBV5-3 is sorted into the ORF group, with uncertain function. The CDR3 covers 17 residues. V was cut by 8 bases and J by 1 base, with 24 bases left in between. The CDR3 loop is CASTLLPGFVTNTEAFF. The CDR3 DNA reads TGTGCCAGCACCCTTCTGCCAGGGTTCGTGACGAACACTGAAGCTTTCTTT.

As regards this clonotype: The junction does not match germline at one end; this may be a read error. The J gene is TRBJ2-7, the V gene TRBV7-2, with 7 bases lining up with TRBD1. Germline CDR1 is SGHTA and CDR2 is FQGNSA. CDR3 length: 15 residues. The CDR3 DNA sequence: TGTGCCAGCAGCCCCGTAAGGACAGGTTCCTACGAGCGGTACTTC. This gives the protein CASSPVRTGSYERYF.

For the CDR3, the DNA is TGTGCCAGCAGCTTAGGACGGGGCTTCTACAATGAGCAGTTCTTC. This sequence encodes CASSLGRGFYNEQFF. The chain recombines TRBV11-3 with TRBJ2-1; D may be TRBD1 or TRBD2 (5 bases each). The V end was cut by 1 base, the J end by 3 bases, with 10 bases between. Germline CDR1 SGHNT, CDR2 YENEEA. The CDR3 extends over 15 amino acids.

The gene calls are TRBV3-1 and TRBJ2-2; TRBD1 matches 7 bases. J was trimmed by 5 bases and V by 0 bases; bases with no gene match: 6. The germline gives CDR1 LGHDT, CDR2 YNNKEL (reference sequence). The CDR3 runs 16 residues. For the CDR3, the DNA is TGTGCCAGCAGCCAAGATCCTACAGGGGTTACCGGGGAGCTGTTTTTT. As protein: CASSQDPTGVTGELFF.

This clonotype showed up just a few times. The chain joins TRBV30 to TRBJ1-1; D unclear. This CDR3 is 12 amino acids long. Deletions cut 0 bases from V and 13 bases from J, with 15 bases between. Germline assignment: CDR1 GTSNPN and CDR2 SVGIG (reference sequence). The CDR3 nucleotides read TGTGCCTGGAGTGTAGGGTCCCTGTGGGTTTTCTTT. Translated: CAWSVGSLWVFF.

The V call is TRBV19, the J call TRBJ2-3, with TRBD1 matching 12 bases. CDR1 LNHDA and CDR2 SQIVND come from the germline V gene (reference sequence). The CDR3 extends over 16 amino acids. With V trimmed by 5 bases and J by 4 bases, 7 bases remained unmatched. The CDR3 spells CASSGPGQGASDTQYF. The CDR3 DNA is TGTGCCAGTAGTGGCCCGGGACAGGGGGCGTCAGATACGCAGTATTTT.

In its sample, this clonotype was seen a few times. The chain is built from TRBV27 and TRBJ2-3, with 8 bases lining up with TRBD2. The V gene's germline CDR1 is MNHEY and CDR2 SMNVEV (reference sequence). The CDR3 contains 15 residues. Trimming cost V 5 bases and J 5 bases; bases outside gene matches: 9. CDR3 bases: TGTGCCAGCAGTCACGGACTAGCTCGCTTAGATACGCAGTATTTT. Its protein is CASSHGLARLDTQYF.

This clonotype was seen repeatedly, ten times or more. CDR3 protein: CASSTDRGLDQPQHF. CDR3 in DNA: TGTGCCAGTAGTACGGACAGGGGGCTTGATCAGCCCCAGCATTTT. The V and J genes are TRBV19 and TRBJ1-5, with 11 bases fitting TRBD1. Germline trimming cut 4 bases from V and 5 bases from J; bases unmatched to any gene: 4. From germline, CDR1 is LNHDA and CDR2 SQIVND (reference sequence). This CDR3 comprises 15 residues.

On this clonotype: A clone one base away is much larger, so this may be a read error. The chain links TRBV6-5 to TRBJ2-6; D is possibly TRBD2 (6 bases). The CDR3 contains 16 residues. From germline, CDR1 is MNHEY and CDR2 SVGAGI. CDR3 in DNA: TGTGCCAGCAGTGAACCCAGGGAGGATGGGGCCATCGTCCTGACTTTC. Translating gives CASSEPREDGAIVLTF.

This clonotype was observed many times. The V call is TRBV7-2, the J call TRBJ2-7; 7 nucleotides align to TRBD1. V lost 8 bases to trimming and J lost 1 base; unmatched junction nucleotides: 17. Germline CDR1 SGHTA, CDR2 FQGNSA. CDR3 size: 17 residues. Written as DNA, the CDR3 is TGTGCCAGCCAAAAGGGACAGACCGACTACTCTTCCTACGAGCAGTACTTC. Encoded protein: CASQKGQTDYSSYEQYF.

A few counts support this clonotype. This sequence joins TRBV18 and TRBJ2-6; tentatively, D is TRBD1 or TRBD2 (5 bases each). Per germline, CDR1 KGHSH and CDR2 LQKENI. The CDR3 is made up of 19 amino acids. Trimming pared 2 bases from V and 0 bases from J, leaving 17 bases between. CDR3 coding DNA: TGTGCCAGCTCACCAACCTCCGGGACGCCAGACTCTGGGGCCAACGTCCTGACTTTC. Amino acids: CASSPTSGTPDSGANVLTF.

As concerns this clonotype: A read error may explain this, as a much larger clone is one base away. This chain joins TRBV30 and TRBJ2-2; a weak D match, TRBD2 (6 bases). Germline V gives CDR1 GTSNPN, CDR2 SVGIG (reference sequence). V was shortened by 7 bases and J by 3 bases, with 15 bases between the two germline ends. The CDR3 is 14 amino acids. The CDR3 coding sequence is TGTGCCTTCACGGGAGATAGGGACACCGGGGAGCTGTTTTTT. It specifies CAFTGDRDTGELFF.

This clonotype has a count of ten or more. The V and J genes are TRBV29-1 and TRBJ2-6, with TRBD2 matching 10 bases. The CDR3 covers 17 residues. Per germline, CDR1 SQVTM and CDR2 ANQGSEA. V shed 3 bases, J shed 0 bases, and the junction held 5 bases outside the gene matches. The CDR3 here is CSVDGVAGGSGANVLTF. The CDR3 DNA follows: TGCAGCGTTGACGGAGTAGCGGGAGGCTCTGGGGCCAACGTCCTGACTTTC. Together with reference TRBV29-1 and TRBJ2-6, the CDR3 gives the full variable domain: SAVISQKPSRDICQRGTSLTIQCQVDSQVTMMFWYRQQPGQSLTLIATANQGSEATYESGFVIDKFPISRPNLTFSTLTVSNMSPEDSSIYLCSVDGVAGGSGANVLTFGAGSRLTVL.

Of note for this clonotype: A much larger clonotype is one base distant, so this may be a read error. V and J are TRBV5-3 and TRBJ2-7; no firm D call. Being an ORF, TRBV5-3 has a function that is uncertain. The CDR3 has 13 residues. For the CDR3, the DNA is TGTGCCAGCAGCTTGGAAACAAGTATCGAGCAGTACTTC. Its translation is CASSLETSIEQYF.

Details on this clonotype: Compared with germline, one end of the junction differs, possibly owing to a read error. The CDR3 region has the DNA TGTGCCAGCAGTTTAGGGCTAGGAGCCAAAAACGTTCAGTACTTC. It yields the protein CASSLGLGAKNVQYF. The chain couples TRBV7-3 to TRBJ2-4; no reliable D call. This CDR3 has 15 residues. Germline V gives CDR1 SGHTA, CDR2 FQGTGA.

This clonotype was recorded a few times. V and J are TRBV29-1 and TRBJ2-2; no clear D gene. The V gene's germline CDR1 is SQVTM and CDR2 ANQGSEA. With 2 bases removed from V and 1 base from J, the gap between germline ends came to 5 bases. CDR3 size: 13 residues. DNA of the CDR3: TGCAGCGTTGAACCACAGAACACCGGGGAGCTGTTTTTT. This sequence encodes CSVEPQNTGELFF.

To note about this clonotype: A read error may explain this, as a much larger clone is one base away. The CDR3 loop is CSGRSWSSYEQYF. CDR3 sequence (DNA): TGCAGCGGGAGGTCGTGGAGCTCCTACGAGCAGTACTTC. V is TRBV29-1 and J is TRBJ2-7, with TRBD2 as a possible D gene (5 bases). This CDR3 contains 13 residues. V was cut by 7 bases and J by 0 bases, with 13 bases left in between. The V gene's germline CDR1 is SQVTM and CDR2 ANQGSEA.

At least ten counts were recorded for this clonotype. The J gene is TRBJ2-7, the V gene TRBV7-9; perhaps TRBD2 as D (5 bases). CDR3 size: 13 residues. Trimming stripped 5 bases from V and 2 bases from J, with 10 bases between. Germline CDR1 SEHNR, CDR2 FQNEAQ (reference sequence). CDR3 nucleotides: TGTGCCAGCAGCCCCCAGGAGGCCTACGAGCAGTACTTC. Translated: CASSPQEAYEQYF. Full variable domain (outside the CDR3, taken from reference TRBV7-9 and TRBJ2-7): DTGVSQNPRHKITKRGQNVTFRCDPISEHNRLYWYRQTLGQGPEFLTYFQNEAQLEKSRLLSDRFSAERPKGSFSTLEIQRTEQGDSAMYLCASSPQEAYEQYFGPGTRLTVT.

The count of this clonotype is one. This chain's CDR3 is CSVEGLAGTDCEQYF. The CDR3 nucleotides are TGCAGCGTTGAAGGTCTCGCGGGGACGGATTGCGAGCAGTACTTC. The rearrangement links TRBV29-1 to TRBJ2-7; D is perhaps TRBD2 (6 bases). V dropped 1 base and J dropped 6 bases, with 19 bases sitting between them. The CDR3 covers 15 residues. The germline V gene has CDR1 SQVTM and CDR2 ANQGSEA.

A note on this clonotype: A read error may account for a junction end that differs from germline. The V gene is TRBV4-3, the J gene TRBJ2-3; D perhaps matches TRBD2 (6 bases). Germline-derived CDR1 and CDR2 are LGHNA and YSLEER. The CDR3 is 16 amino acids. CDR3 loop: CASSQGLAASTATQYF. The CDR3 nucleotides are TGCGCCAGCAGCCAAGGGTTAGCGGCTAGCACAGCTACGCAGTATTTT.

The chain joins TRBV19 to TRBJ2-3, with 8 bases fitting TRBD2. The CDR3 sequence is 15 residues long. The V gene end was trimmed by 5 bases and the J gene end by 1 base; junction bases not matched to a gene: 5. Germline CDR1 is LNHDA and CDR2 is SQIVND (reference sequence). The CDR3 DNA follows: TGTGCCAGTAGTTATACAGCGGGGGGCACAGATACGCAGTATTTT. Amino acids: CASSYTAGGTDTQYF.

The table lists this clonotype with a few counts. A much larger clone differs by one base, so this may be a read error. The genes are TRBV12-3 or TRBV12-4 and TRBJ2-5; D is undetermined. CDR3 length: 13 amino acids. CDR3 region: CANSSAARETQYF. CDR3 bases: TGTGCCAACAGTTCTGCGGCCCGCGAGACCCAGTACTTC.

This chain links TRBV27 with TRBJ2-5; 7 nucleotides line up with TRBD1. The CDR3 has 15 amino acids. V shed 6 bases, J shed 2 bases, and the junction held 9 bases outside the gene matches. The germline gives CDR1 MNHEY, CDR2 SMNVEV (reference sequence). The CDR3 nucleotides read TGTGCCAGCAGACCCATAACAGGGGTTCAAGAGACCCAGTACTTC. It is translated as CASRPITGVQETQYF.